This TCR beta chain was captured by sequencing in a study of circulating and synovial CD4+ cells in juvenile arthritis. TCRdb's table, derived via immunoSEQ multiplex PCR, lists solely in-frame clones and lacks some. The data contain 35,000 or so clones, about 95% of them singletons. Details on this clone: A read error may account for a junction end that differs from germline. The same CDR3 arises from other DNA sequences in this sample as well.

The TCR originated in a human donor with juvenile idiopathic arthritis. The sequenced sample was CD4+ T cells from blood.

The CDR3, as DNA: TGTGCCAGCGGAGGCGGGGGCAATTCCCCCCTCCACTTT. Protein product: CASGGGGNSPLHF. This chain uses TRBV6-1 with TRBJ1-6, with D possibly being TRBD1 (6 bases). CDR3 length: 13 residues. CDR1 and CDR2 from the germline V gene are MNHNS and SASEGT.